This is a list of T cell receptor beta chains from one sample in a study of shared clonotypes between healthy human individuals. Clones were read by immunoSEQ multiplex PCR, and TCRdb kept only the in-frame ones, dropping some. The repertoire includes more than 500,000 clones, around 96% of them detected once, and 0.05% to 0.08% sits in the top ten. Input material: naive CD4+ T cells sorted from blood. The receptors derive from a woman aged 25 to 39 in good health. Each CDR3 is given with its conserved first and last residue.

j_call | v_call | cdr3_aa
TRBJ2-7 | TRBV4-2 | CASSQSSPSYEQYF
TRBJ1-2 | TRBV9 | CASSKDRAREGGYTF
TRBJ2-5 | TRBV28 | CASSLTGLRAGEETQYF
TRBJ1-5 | TRBV4-1 | CASSQVKGGAGQPQHF
TRBJ2-2 | TRBV27 | CASRNSGTSNTGELFF
TRBJ2-7 | TRBV28 | CASGPEPGHTYEQYF
TRBJ1-2 | TRBV15 | CATSPRKTVANYGYTF
TRBJ2-7 | TRBV28 | CASGSSGRVAEQYF
TRBJ1-1 | TRBV5-1 | CASSLFTNTEAFF
TRBJ2-7 | TRBV18 | CASSPARGTYEQYF
TRBJ1-2 | TRBV19 | CASSIGVVYGYTF
TRBJ1-6 | TRBV5-6 | CASTTTGTHSPLHF
TRBJ2-7 | TRBV18 | CASSPPGTGMNEQYF
TRBJ2-1 | TRBV6-1 | CASSGPRGPQWNEQFF
TRBJ1-5 | TRBV4-1 | CASSPRLPPGNQPQHF
TRBJ2-5 | TRBV28 | CASSTGGDSKETQYF
TRBJ1-5 | TRBV30 | CAWTRGQPGNQPQHF
TRBJ2-5 | TRBV6-5 | CASRTGPLGETQYF
TRBJ2-7 | TRBV2 | CASSEGQGDYSYEQYF
TRBJ2-3 | TRBV28 | CASSSPGGVEGTDTQYF
TRBJ2-3 | TRBV7-9 | CARPWSTDTQYF
TRBJ2-3 | TRBV19 | CASRQPRTDTQYF
TRBJ2-2 | TRBV7-3 | CASSSTSGRSSGELFF
TRBJ1-4 | TRBV29-1 | CSVLGNNEKLFF
TRBJ2-3 | TRBV29-1 | CSVEVGLHLTDTQYF
TRBJ1-1 | TRBV7-3 | CASSQGPNTEAFF
TRBJ1-2 | TRBV5-1 | CASSLSSGRGWYGYTF
TRBJ2-7 | TRBV7-8 | CASSLGQANPYEQYF
TRBJ1-4 | TRBV19 | CASSVHGGREKLFF
TRBJ1-4 | TRBV2 | CASSEGQSEEKLFF
TRBJ1-2 | TRBV5-1 | CASSLADRVDGYTF
TRBJ2-2 | TRBV5-4 | CASSLVTGGPGELFF
TRBJ1-2 | TRBV27 | CASTSFRASNYGYTF
TRBJ2-1 | TRBV19 | CASSGGTSGRALFYSYNEQFF
TRBJ1-1 | TRBV2 | CASMIDSALTEAFF
TRBJ1-2 | TRBV19 | CASSRTRGGYTF
TRBJ2-7 | TRBV28 | CASSILRHYEQYF
TRBJ2-7 | TRBV28 | CASSLGGGRSATYEQYF
NA | TRBV18 | CASSPYGSEQYF
TRBJ2-3 | TRBV11-2 | CASSLDGPDTQYF
TRBJ2-3 | TRBV28 | CASSSVAVTDTQYF
TRBJ1-1 | TRBV7-6 | CASSSGRSTDMNTEAFF